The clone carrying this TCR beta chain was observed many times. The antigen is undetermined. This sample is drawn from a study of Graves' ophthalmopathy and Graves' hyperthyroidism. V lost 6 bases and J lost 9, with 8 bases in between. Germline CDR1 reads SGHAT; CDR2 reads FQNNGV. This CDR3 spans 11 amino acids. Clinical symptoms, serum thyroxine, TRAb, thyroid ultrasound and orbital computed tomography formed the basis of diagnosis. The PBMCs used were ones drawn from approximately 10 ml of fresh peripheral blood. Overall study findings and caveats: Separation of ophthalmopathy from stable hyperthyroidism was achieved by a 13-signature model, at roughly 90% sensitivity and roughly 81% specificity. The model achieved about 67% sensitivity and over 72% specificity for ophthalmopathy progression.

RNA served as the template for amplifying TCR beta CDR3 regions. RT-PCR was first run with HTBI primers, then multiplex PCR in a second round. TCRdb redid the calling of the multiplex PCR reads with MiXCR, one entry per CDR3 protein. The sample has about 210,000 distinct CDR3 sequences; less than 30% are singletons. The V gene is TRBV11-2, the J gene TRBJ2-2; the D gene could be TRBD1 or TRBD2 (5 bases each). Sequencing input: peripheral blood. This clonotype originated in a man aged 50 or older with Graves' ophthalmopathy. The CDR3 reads CASSWDRELFF. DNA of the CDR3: TGTGCCAGCAGTTGGGACCGGGAGCTGTTTTTT.